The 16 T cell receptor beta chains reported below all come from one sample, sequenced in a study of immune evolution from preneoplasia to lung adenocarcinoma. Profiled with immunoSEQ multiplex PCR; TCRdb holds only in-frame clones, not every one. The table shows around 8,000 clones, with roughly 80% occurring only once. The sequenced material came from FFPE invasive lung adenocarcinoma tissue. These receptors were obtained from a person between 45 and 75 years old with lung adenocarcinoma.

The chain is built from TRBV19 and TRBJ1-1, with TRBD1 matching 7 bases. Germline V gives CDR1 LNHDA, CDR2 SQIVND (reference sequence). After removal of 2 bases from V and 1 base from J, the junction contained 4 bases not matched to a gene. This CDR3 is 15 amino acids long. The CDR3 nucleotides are TGTGCCAGTAGTATACCGGGACAGCAGAACACTGAAGCTTTCTTT. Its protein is CASSIPGQQNTEAFF.

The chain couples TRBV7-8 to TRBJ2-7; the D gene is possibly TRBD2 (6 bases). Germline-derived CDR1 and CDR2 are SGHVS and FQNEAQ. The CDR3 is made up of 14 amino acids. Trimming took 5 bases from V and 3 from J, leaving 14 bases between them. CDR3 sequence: CASSRDLSDYEQYF. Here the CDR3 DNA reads TGTGCCAGCAGCCGGGACTTATCGGACTACGAGCAGTACTTC.

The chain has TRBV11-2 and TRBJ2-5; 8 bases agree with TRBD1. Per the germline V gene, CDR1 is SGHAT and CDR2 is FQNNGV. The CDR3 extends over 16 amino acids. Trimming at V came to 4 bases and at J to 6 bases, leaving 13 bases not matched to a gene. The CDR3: CASSSPGTGLKKTQYF. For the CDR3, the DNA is TGTGCCAGCAGCTCGCCCGGGACAGGTTTAAAGAAGACCCAGTACTTC.

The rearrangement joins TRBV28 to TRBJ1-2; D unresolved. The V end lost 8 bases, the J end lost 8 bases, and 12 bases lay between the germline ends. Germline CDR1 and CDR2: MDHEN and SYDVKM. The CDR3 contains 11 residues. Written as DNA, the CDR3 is TGTGCCAGCGGAAGAGAAGGCGGCTACACCTTC. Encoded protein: CASGREGGYTF.

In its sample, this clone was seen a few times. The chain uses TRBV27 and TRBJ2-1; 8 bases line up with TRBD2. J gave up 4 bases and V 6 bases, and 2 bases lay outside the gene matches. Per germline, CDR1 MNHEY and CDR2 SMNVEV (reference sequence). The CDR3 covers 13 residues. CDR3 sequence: CASSRGGYNEQFF. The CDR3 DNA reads TGTGCCAGCAGCCGCGGGGGGTACAATGAGCAGTTCTTC.

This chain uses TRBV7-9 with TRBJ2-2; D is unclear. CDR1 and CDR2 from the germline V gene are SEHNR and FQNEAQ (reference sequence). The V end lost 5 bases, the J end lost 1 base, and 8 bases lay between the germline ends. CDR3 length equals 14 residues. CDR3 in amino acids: CASSPLGNTGELFF. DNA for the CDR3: TGTGCCAGCAGCCCCCTCGGGAACACCGGGGAGCTGTTTTTT.

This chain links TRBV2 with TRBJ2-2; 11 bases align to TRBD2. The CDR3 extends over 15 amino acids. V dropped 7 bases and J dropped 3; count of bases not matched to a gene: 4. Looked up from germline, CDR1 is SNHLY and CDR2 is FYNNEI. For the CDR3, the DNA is TGTGCCAGCATCCCGGGACTAGCGGACACCGGGGAGCTGTTTTTT. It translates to CASIPGLADTGELFF.

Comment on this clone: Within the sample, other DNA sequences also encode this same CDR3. CDR3 coding DNA: TGTGCCAGCAGCTTAGTCGGGACAGGGATTGAGCAGTACTTC. It codes for CASSLVGTGIEQYF. The J gene is TRBJ2-7, the V gene TRBV11-2, with TRBD1 identical over 9 bases. Germline-derived CDR1 and CDR2 are SGHAT and FQNNGV. The length of the CDR3 is 14 residues. V was pared by 1 base and J by 7 bases, with 5 bases of the junction left unmatched.

The CDR3 DNA sequence: TGTGCCAGCAGCTTACATACCTTCACTGAAGCTTTCTTT. Amino acid sequence: CASSLHTFTEAFF. This chain uses TRBV11-2 with TRBJ1-1; no clear D. The CDR3 is 13 amino acids. From germline, CDR1 is SGHAT and CDR2 FQNNGV. The ends were cut back, 2 bases at V and 4 bases at J, with 8 bases in the middle.

The CDR3 reads CSAAGTDTQYF. DNA of the CDR3: TGCAGTGCAGCCGGGACAGATACGCAGTATTTT. V usage is TRBV20-1 and J usage is TRBJ2-3; no clear D gene. Germline CDR1 and CDR2: DFQATT and SNEGSKA (reference sequence). CDR3 length equals 11 residues. Trimming took off 6 bases at V and 3 bases at J, with 7 bases between the two ends.

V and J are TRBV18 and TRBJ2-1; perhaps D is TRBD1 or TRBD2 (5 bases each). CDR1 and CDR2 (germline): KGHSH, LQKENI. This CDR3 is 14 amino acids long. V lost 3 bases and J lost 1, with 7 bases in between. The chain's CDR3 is CASSPRGSYNEQFF. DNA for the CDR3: TGTGCCAGCTCACCGAGGGGTTCCTACAATGAGCAGTTCTTC.

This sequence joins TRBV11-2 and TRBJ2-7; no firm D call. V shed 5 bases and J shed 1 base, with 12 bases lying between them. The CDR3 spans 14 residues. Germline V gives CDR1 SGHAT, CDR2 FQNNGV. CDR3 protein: CASSTTLRSYEQYF. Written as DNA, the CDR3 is TGTGCCAGCAGCACCACCCTCAGGTCCTACGAGCAGTACTTC.

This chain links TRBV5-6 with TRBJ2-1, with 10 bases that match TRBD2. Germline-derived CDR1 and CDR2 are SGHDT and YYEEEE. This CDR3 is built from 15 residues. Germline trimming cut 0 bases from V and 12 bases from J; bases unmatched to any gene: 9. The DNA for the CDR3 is TGTGCCAGCAGCTTGGTAGCGGGAGGCCCCTTTGGGCAGTTCTTC. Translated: CASSLVAGGPFGQFF.

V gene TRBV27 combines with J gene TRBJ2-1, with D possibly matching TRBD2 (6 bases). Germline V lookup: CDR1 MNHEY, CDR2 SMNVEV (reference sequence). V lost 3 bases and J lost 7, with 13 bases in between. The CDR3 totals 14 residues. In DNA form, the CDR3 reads TGTGCCAGCAGTTTTGCCCTCGGGGGAAATGAGCAGTTCTTC. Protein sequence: CASSFALGGNEQFF.

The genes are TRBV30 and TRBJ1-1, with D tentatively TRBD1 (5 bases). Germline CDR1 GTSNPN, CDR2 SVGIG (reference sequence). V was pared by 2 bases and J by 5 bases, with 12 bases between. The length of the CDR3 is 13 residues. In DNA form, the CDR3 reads TGTGCCTGGAGTATGGGGGGAGGAACTGAAGCTTTCTTT. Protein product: CAWSMGGGTEAFF.

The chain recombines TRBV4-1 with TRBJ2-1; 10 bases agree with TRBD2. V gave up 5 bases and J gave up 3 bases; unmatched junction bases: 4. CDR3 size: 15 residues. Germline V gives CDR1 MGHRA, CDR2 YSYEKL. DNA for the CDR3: TGCGCCAGCAGCGAGCGGGAGGGCGACTACAATGAGCAGTTCTTC. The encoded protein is CASSEREGDYNEQFF.